This T cell receptor (beta chain) was identified during a study of cytomegalovirus exposure and HLA in healthy donors. Findings and limits, study-wide: Sequencing likely caused a cluster of highly shared sequence variants. Segments of the TCR beta V type were, in most cases, productive about 87% or about 30% of the time in an earlier analysis. It was reported in a later analysis that an Asian-associated ancestry cluster showed fewer N-insertions than the 666-donor mean.

Trimming took off 6 bases at V and 0 bases at J, with 5 bases between the two ends. This CDR3 region has 12 residues. Per the germline V gene, CDR1 is SNHLY and CDR2 is FYNNEI. Amplification used 60 Vbeta primers and 13 Jbeta primers. The protocol was immunoSEQ multiplex PCR, while the TCRdb copy is restricted to in-frame clones and leaves out a portion. The sample consists of about 200,000 clones, roughly 80% of them appearing once. Worth noting for this clone: Its antigen is not identified.

The receptor's source is a girl aged 2-10 years in good health and CMV-seronegative. The sample consisted of PBMCs. The chain is built from TRBV2 and TRBJ1-2; the D is unclear. The CDR3: CASSGANYGYTF. In DNA, the CDR3 is TGTGCCAGCAGCGGAGCTAACTATGGCTACACCTTC.